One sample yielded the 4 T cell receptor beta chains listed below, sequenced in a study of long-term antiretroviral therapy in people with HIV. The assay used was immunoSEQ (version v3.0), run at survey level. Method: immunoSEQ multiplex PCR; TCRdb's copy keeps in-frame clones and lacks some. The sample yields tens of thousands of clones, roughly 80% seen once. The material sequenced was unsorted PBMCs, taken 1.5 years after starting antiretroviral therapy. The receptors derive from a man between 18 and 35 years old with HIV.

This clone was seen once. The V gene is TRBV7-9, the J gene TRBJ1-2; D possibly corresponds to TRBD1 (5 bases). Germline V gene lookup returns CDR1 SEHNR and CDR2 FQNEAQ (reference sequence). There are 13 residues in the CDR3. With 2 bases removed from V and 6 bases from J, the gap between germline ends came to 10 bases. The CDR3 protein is CASSLTGDDGYTF. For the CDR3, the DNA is TGTGCCAGCAGCTTAACGGGGGACGATGGCTACACCTTC.

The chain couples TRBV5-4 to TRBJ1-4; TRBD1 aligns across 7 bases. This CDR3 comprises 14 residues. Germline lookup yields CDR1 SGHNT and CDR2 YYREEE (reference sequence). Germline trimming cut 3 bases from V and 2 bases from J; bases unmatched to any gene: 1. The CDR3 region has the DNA TGTGCCAGCAGCTCGGGACAGACTAATGAAAAACTGTTTTTT. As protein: CASSSGQTNEKLFF.

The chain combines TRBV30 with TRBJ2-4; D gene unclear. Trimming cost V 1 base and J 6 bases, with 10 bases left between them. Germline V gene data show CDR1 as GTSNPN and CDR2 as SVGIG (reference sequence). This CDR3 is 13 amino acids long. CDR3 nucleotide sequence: TGTGCCTGGAGTGACCGCCCGAGAAACATTCAGTACTTC. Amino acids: CAWSDRPRNIQYF.

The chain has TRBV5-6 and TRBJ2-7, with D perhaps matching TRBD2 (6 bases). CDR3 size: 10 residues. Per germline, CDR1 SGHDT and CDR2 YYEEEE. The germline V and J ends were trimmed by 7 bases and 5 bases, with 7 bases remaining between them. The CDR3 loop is CASGGDEQYF. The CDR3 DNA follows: TGTGCCAGCGGAGGGGACGAGCAGTACTTC.